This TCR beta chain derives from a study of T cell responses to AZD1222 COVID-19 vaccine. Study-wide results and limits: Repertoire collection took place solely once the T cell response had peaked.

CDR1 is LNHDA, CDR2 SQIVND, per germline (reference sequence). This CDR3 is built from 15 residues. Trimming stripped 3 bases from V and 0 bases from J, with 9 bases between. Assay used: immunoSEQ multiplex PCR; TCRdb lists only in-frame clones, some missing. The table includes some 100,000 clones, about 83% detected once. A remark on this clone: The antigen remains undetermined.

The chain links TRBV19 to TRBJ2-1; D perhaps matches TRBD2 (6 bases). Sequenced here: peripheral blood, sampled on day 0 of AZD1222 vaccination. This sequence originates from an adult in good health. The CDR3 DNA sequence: TGTGCCAGTAGTATCCCCGGGGGCTCCTACAATGAGCAGTTCTTC. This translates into CASSIPGGSYNEQFF.